This T cell receptor beta chain was captured in a study of blood T cell repertoires in COVID-19. Study in general: Samples taken during acute and convalescent COVID-19 were collected in the United States, Italy and Spain. From T cells, B-cell-depleted T cells, or PBMCs came the material, which was cDNA or gDNA.

Per the original data handling: Reference gene primers were amplified, and this amplification served to estimate nucleated cell counts. Some clones are missing from TCRdb's copy, which holds only in-frame ones; the method was immunoSEQ multiplex PCR. For V, J and clone size, that table is used; D and trimming come from the DNA. The data hold fewer than 110,000 clones, with over 75% observed a single time. V was clipped by 5 bases and J by 5 bases, with 10 bases between them. The CDR3 has 12 amino acids. Sequencing input: peripheral blood. This TCR was recovered from a woman aged 25-40 years with acute or convalescent COVID-19. The gene calls are TRBV12-3 or TRBV12-4 and TRBJ2-7; perhaps TRBD1 as D (7 bases). CDR3 bases: TGTGCCAGCAGTACCAGGGGGGACGAGCAGTACTTC. Amino acids: CASSTRGDEQYF.